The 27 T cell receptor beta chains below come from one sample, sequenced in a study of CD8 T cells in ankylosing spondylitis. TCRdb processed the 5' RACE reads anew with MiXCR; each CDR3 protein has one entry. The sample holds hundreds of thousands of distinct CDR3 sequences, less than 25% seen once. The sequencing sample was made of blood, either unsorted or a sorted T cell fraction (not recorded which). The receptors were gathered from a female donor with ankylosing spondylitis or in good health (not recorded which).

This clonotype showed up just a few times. The DNA for the CDR3 is TGTGCCAGCCTCCTGCGGGAGGGCTACAATGAGCAGTTCTTC. Translation: CASLLREGYNEQFF. This sequence joins TRBV11-2 and TRBJ2-1; 9 bases match TRBD2. Germline CDR1 is SGHAT and CDR2 is FQNNGV. The V gene end was trimmed by 8 bases and the J gene end by 3 bases; junction bases not matched to a gene: 5. The length of the CDR3 is 14 residues.

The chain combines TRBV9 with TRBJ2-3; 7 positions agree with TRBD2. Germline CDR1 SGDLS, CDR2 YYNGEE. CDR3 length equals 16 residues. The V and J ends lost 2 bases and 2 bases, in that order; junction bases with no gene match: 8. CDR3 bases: TGTGCCAGCAGCGTCCGGGACTACCAACTCACAGATACGCAGTATTTT. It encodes CASSVRDYQLTDTQYF.

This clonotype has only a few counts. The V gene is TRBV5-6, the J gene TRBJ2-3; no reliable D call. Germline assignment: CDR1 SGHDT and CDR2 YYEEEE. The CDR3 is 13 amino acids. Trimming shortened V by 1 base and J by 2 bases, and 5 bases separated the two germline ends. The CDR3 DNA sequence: TGTGCCAGCAGCTTGCCCACCACAGATACGCAGTATTTT. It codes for CASSLPTTDTQYF.

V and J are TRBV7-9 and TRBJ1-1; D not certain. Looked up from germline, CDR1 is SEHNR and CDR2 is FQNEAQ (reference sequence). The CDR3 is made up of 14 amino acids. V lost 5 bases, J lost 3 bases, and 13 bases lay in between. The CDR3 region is CASSLTTSYTEAFF. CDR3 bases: TGTGCCAGCAGCCTAACAACGAGTTACACTGAAGCTTTCTTT. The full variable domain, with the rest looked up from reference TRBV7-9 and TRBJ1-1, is DTGVSQNPRHKITKRGQNVTFRCDPISEHNRLYWYRQTLGQGPEFLTYFQNEAQLEKSRLLSDRFSAERPKGSFSTLEIQRTEQGDSAMYLCASSLTTSYTEAFFGQGTRLTVV.

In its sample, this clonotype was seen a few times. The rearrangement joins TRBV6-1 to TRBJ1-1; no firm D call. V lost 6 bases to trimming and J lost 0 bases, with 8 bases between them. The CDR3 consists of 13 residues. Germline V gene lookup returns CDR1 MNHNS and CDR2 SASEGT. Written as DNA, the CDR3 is TGTGCCAGCAGAATGAGCATGAACACTGAAGCTTTCTTT. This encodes CASRMSMNTEAFF.

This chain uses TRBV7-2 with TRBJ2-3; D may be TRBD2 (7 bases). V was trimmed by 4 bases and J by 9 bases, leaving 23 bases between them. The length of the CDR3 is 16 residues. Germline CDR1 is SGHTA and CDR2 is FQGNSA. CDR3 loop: CASSSPEGGGGITQYF. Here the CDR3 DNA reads TGTGCCAGCAGCTCCCCCGAGGGAGGGGGGGGTATAACGCAGTATTTT.

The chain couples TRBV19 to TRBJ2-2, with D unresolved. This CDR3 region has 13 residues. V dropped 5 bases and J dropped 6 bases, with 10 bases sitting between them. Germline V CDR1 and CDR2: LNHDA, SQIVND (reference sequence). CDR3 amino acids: CASSAPLAGELFF. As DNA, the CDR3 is TGTGCCAGTAGTGCACCCCTAGCCGGGGAGCTGTTTTTT.

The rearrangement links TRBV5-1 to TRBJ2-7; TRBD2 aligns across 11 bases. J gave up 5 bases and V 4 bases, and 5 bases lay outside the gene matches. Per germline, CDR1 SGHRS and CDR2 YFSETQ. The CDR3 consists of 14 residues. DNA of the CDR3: TGCGCCAGCAGCAATAGCGGGAGGGTCAACGAGCAGTACTTC. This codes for CASSNSGRVNEQYF.

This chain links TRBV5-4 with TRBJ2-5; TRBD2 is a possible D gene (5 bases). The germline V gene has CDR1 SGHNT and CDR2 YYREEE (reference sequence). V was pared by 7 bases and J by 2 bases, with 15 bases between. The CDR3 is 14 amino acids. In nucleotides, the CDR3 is TGTGCCAGCGCTACTAAACAGCGGCAAGAGACCCAGTACTTC. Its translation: CASATKQRQETQYF.

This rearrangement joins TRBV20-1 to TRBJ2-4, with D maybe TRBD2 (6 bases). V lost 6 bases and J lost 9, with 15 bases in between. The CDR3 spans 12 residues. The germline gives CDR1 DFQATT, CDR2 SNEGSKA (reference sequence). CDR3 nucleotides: TGCAGTGCGGTAGCGGTTCGGGGCATTCAGTACTTC. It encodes CSAVAVRGIQYF.

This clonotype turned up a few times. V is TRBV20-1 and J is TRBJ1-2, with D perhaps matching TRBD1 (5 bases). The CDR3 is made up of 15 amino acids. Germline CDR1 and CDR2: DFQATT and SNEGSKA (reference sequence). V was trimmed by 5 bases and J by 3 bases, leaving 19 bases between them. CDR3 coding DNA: TGCAGTGCTCCAAAGGCAGGGAGCAGCGACTATGGCTACACCTTC. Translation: CSAPKAGSSDYGYTF.

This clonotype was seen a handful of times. The CDR3 DNA follows: TGTGCCAGCAGCCCTCGAGGACAGGGGTCCCCCGCAGATACGCAGTATTTT. The encoded protein is CASSPRGQGSPADTQYF. The chain employs TRBV28 and TRBJ2-3; 9 bases are shared with TRBD1. Per the germline V gene, CDR1 is MDHEN and CDR2 is SYDVKM. This CDR3 contains 17 residues. With V trimmed by 6 bases and J by 4 bases, 14 bases remained unmatched.

CDR3 DNA: TGTGCCAGCAGTAGGGGTGAGGAGGACTATGGCTACACCTTC. Amino acid sequence: CASSRGEEDYGYTF. V gene TRBV12-3 or TRBV12-4 combines with J gene TRBJ1-2; weak D call: TRBD1 (5 bases). V was cut by 5 bases and J by 3 bases, with 13 bases left in between. CDR3 size: 14 residues.

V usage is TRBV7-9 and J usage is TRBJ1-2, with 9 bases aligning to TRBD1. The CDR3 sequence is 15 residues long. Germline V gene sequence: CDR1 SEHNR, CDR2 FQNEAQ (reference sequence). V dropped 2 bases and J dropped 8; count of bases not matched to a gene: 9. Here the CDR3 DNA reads TGTGCCAGCAGCTTATCTGACGGGACAGGGAGAGGCTACACCTTC. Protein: CASSLSDGTGRGYTF.

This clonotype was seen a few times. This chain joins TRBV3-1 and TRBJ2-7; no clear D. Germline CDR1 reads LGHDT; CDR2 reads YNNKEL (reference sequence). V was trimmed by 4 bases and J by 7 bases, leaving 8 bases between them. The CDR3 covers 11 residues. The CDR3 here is CASSLLLEQYF. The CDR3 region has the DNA TGTGCCAGCAGCCTTCTACTAGAGCAGTACTTC.

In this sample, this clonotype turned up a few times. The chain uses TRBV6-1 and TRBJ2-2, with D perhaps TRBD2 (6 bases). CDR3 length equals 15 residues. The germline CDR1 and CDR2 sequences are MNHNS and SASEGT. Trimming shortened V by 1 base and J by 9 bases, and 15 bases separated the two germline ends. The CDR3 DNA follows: TGTGCCAGCAGTGAAGGGGGAGGCCTCTACTGGGAGCTGTTTTTT. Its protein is CASSEGGGLYWELFF.

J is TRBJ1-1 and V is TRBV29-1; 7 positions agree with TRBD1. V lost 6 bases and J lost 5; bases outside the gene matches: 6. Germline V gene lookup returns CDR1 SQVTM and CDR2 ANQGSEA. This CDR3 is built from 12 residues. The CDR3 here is CSVQGIGTEAFF. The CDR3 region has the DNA TGCAGCGTACAGGGGATAGGAACTGAAGCTTTCTTT.

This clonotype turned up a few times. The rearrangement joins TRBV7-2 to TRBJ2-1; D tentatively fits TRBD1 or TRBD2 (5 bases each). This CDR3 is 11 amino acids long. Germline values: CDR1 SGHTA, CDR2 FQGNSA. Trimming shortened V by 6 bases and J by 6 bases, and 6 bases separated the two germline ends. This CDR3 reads CASRGPNEQFF. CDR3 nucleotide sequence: TGTGCCAGCAGGGGACCCAATGAGCAGTTCTTC.

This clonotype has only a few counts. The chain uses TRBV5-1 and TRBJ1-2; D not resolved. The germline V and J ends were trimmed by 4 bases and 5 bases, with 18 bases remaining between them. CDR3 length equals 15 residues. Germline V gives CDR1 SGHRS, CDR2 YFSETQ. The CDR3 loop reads CASSPNSAGIYGYTF. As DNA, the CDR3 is TGCGCCAGCAGCCCCAACTCGGCAGGCATATATGGCTACACCTTC.

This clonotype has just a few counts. The CDR3 protein is CSATTVEETQYF. Written as DNA, the CDR3 is TGCAGTGCTACGACGGTGGAAGAGACCCAGTACTTC. The chain couples TRBV20-1 to TRBJ2-5; D unresolved. Germline V lookup: CDR1 DFQATT, CDR2 SNEGSKA (reference sequence). The V gene lost 4 bases and the J gene lost 3 bases, with 9 bases spanning the gap. The CDR3 has 12 residues.

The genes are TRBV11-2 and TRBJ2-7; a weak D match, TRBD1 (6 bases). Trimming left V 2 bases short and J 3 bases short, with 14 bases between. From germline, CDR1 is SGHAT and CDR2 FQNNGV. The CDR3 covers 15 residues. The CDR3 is CASSLQADSYYEQYF. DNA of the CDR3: TGTGCCAGCAGCTTACAGGCGGACAGTTACTACGAGCAGTACTTC. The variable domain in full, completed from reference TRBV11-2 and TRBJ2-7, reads EAGVAQSPRYKIIEKRQSVAFWCNPISGHATLYWYQQILGQGPKLLIQFQNNGVVDDSQLPKDRFSAERLKGVDSTLKIQPAKLEDSAVYLCASSLQADSYYEQYFGPGTRLTVT.

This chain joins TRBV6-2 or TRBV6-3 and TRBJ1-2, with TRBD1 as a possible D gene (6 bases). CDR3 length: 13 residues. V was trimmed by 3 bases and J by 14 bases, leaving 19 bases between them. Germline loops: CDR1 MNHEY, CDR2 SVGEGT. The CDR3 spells CASSYPIQGRRTF. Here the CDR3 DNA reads TGTGCCAGCAGTTATCCCATACAGGGTAGAAGGACCTTC.

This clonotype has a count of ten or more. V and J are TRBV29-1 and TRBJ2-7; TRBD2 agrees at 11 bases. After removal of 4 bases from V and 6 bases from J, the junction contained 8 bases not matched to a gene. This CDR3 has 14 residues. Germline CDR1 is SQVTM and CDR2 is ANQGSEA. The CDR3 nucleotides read TGCAGCGTTGCTTGGCTAGCGGGAGGTAGCGAGCAGTACTTC. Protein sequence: CSVAWLAGGSEQYF.

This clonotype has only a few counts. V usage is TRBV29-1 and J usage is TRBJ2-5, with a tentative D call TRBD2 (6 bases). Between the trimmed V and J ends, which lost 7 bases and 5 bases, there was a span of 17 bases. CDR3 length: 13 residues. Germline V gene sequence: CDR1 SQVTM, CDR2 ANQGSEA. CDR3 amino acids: CSAHRGTGETQYF. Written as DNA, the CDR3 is TGCAGCGCTCACCGCGGGACGGGCGAGACCCAGTACTTC.

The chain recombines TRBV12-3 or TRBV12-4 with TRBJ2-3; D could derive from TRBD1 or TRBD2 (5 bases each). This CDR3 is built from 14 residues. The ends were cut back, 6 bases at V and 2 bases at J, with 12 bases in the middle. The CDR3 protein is CASRGRVTTDTQYF. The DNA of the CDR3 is TGTGCCAGCAGGGGGCGGGTAACCACAGATACGCAGTATTTT.

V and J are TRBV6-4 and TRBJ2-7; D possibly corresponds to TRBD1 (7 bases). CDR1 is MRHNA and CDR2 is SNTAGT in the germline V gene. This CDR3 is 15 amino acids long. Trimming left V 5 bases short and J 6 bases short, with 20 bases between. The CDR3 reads CASSRGTAIGGEQYF. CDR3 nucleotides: TGTGCCAGCAGTCGCGGGACAGCCATAGGAGGCGAGCAGTACTTC.

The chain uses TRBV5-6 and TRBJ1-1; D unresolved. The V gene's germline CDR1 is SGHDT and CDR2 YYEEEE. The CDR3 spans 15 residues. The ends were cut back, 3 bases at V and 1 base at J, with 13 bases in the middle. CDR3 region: CASSSTLGGNTEAFF. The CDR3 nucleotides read TGTGCCAGCAGCTCTACTCTCGGAGGGAACACTGAAGCTTTCTTT.